This T cell receptor beta chain was documented in a study of T cell responses to AZD1222 COVID-19 vaccine. The data were produced by immunoSEQ multiplex PCR, yet TCRdb's version contains in-frame clones alone and is incomplete. This sample has 100,000 to 150,000 clones, with 90% found just once. A remark on this clone: Antigen specificity is unknown.

Overall study results and limits: The CD4 TCRs associated with vaccination extended across spike and predominated at 160-218 and 743-854. Repertoire samples came only from after the peak T cell response. Unmutated regions of variants are reportedly targeted by nearly half of spike-specific TCRs. The breadth and depth of Spike-specific TCRs increased once two AZD1222 doses had been given.

The sample was peripheral blood, taken on day 0 of AZD1222 vaccination. This clonotype originated in an adult in good health.

CDR3: CASRLAGARNTGELFF. CDR3 coding DNA: TGTGCCAGCAGACTAGCGGGGGCCCGGAACACCGGGGAGCTGTTTTTT. The chain links TRBV11-1 to TRBJ2-2; 11 bases match TRBD2. V was clipped by 6 bases and J by 1 base; unmatched bases: 4. Germline CDR1 and CDR2: SGHAT and FQDESV (reference sequence). The CDR3 is 16 residues long.